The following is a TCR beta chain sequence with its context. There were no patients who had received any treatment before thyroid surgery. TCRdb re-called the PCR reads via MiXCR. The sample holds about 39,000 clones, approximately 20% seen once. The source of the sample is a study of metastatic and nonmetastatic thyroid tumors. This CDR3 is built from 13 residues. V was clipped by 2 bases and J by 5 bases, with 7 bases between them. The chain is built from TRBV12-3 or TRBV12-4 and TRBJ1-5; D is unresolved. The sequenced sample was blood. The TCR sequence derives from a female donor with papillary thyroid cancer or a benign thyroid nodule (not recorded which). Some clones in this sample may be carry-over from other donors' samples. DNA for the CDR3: TGTGCCAGCAGTTTACTAGAATATCAGCCCCAGCATTTT. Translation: CASSLLEYQPQHF.